A selection of T cell receptor beta chains follows, all from one sample in a study of blood T cell repertoires in COVID-19. Assay used: immunoSEQ multiplex PCR; TCRdb lists only in-frame clones, some missing. The profile shows under 85,000 clones, around 88% of them singletons. Material: peripheral blood. Receptor source: a human donor in a cohort sampled during active COVID-19. Each CDR3 is given with its conserved first and last residue. The D gene is left open where the match is weak. Not every row has a clone size; where given, it reads once, few, many or a size class.

V gene	D gene	J gene	clone size	CDR3 DNA	CDR3 protein
TRBV12-5	NA	TRBJ2-7	NA	TGTGCTAGTGGTTTGACGCTAGCTCAGGAGCAGTACTTC	CASGLTLAQEQYF
TRBV6-6	TRBD1	TRBJ1-2	NA	TGTGCCAGCACCTTGGGACAGGGGGCTCTTGGCTACACCTTC	CASTLGQGALGYTF
TRBV5-1	TRBD2	TRBJ2-6	NA	TGCGCCAGCAGCTTGTTTCGGGGACTAAGCTCTGGGGCCAACGTCCTGACTTTC	CASSLFRGLSSGANVLTF
TRBV9	NA	TRBJ2-7	NA	TGTGCCAGCAGCGTAACGGCGGCCCCTATGAACGAGCAGTACTTC	CASSVTAAPMNEQYF
TRBV9	NA	TRBJ2-1	NA	TGTGCCAGCAGCGTAGGAGGACAGATTACCTTCAATGAGCAGTTCTTC	CASSVGGQITFNEQFF
TRBV30	TRBD1	TRBJ1-2	once	TGTGCCTGGAGTCCCAAGGGGGACAGGCGTAACTATGGCTACACCTTC	CAWSPKGDRRNYGYTF
TRBV6-4	NA	TRBJ2-2	NA	TGTGCCAGCGGGGCTTCCGCCAACACCGGGGAGCTGTTTTTT	CASGASANTGELFF
TRBV7-2	TRBD1	TRBJ2-5	NA	TGTGCCAGCAGCTTAGGGGGACAGTACCAAGAGACCCAGTACTTC	CASSLGGQYQETQYF
TRBV28	NA	TRBJ1-5	few	TGTGCCAGCAGTTCGTCGGTTCCTAGCAATCAGCCCCAGCATTTT	CASSSSVPSNQPQHF
TRBV3-1/TRBV3-2	NA	TRBJ2-5	NA	TGTGCCAGCAGCCAAGTCGGAGGGTCTTTAGAGACCCAGTACTTC	CASSQVGGSLETQYF
TRBV28	TRBD1	TRBJ1-5	NA	TGTGCCAGCAGTTCCTCGACAGGGAAAGTTCCTTATAGCAATCAGCCCCAGCATTTT	CASSSSTGKVPYSNQPQHF
TRBV11-2	NA	TRBJ2-5	NA	TGTGCCAGCAGCTTGTGGACTAGGGGGGGGTGGGAGACCCAGTACTTC	CASSLWTRGGWETQYF
TRBV7-8	TRBD2	TRBJ2-5	NA	TGTGCCAGCAGCTTAGTAGGACTAGGCCTGAAAGAGACCCAGTACTTC	CASSLVGLGLKETQYF
TRBV6-2/TRBV6-3	TRBD1	TRBJ1-2	NA	TGTGCCAGCGGCCGGGACAGGCGCTATGGCTACACCTTC	CASGRDRRYGYTF
TRBV5-5	NA	TRBJ2-7	NA	TGTGCCAGCAGCTTTTTTGGTCAGGGGCTCAGGGACTACGAGCAGTACTTC	CASSFFGQGLRDYEQYF
TRBV2	NA	TRBJ1-2	once	TGTGCCAGCAGCGACAGGTCGAACTATGGCTACACCTTC	CASSDRSNYGYTF
TRBV30	TRBD1	TRBJ1-5	NA	TGTGCCTGGAGCGAGGGACAGGGTCGTCAGCCCCAGCATTTT	CAWSEGQGRQPQHF
TRBV28	NA	TRBJ2-1	once	TGTGCCGGTGGCGGGTTGAACAATGAGCAGTTCTTC	CAGGGLNNEQFF
TRBV30	NA	TRBJ2-5	NA	TGTGCCTGGAGTGTAGGGTTATTCAGGGGTGGGGAGACCCAGTACTTC	CAWSVGLFRGGETQYF
TRBV6-4	NA	TRBJ1-6	NA	TGTGCCAGCAGTGACTCGTGGCAGGGGACCCTCCACTTT	CASSDSWQGTLHF
TRBV24-1	TRBD2	TRBJ2-1	NA	TGTGCCACCAGTGAACTAGCGGGGGATAATGAGCAGTTCTTC	CATSELAGDNEQFF
TRBV19	NA	TRBJ2-5	NA	TGTGCCAGTAGTTCCACGGACAGAAAAGAGACCCAGTACTTC	CASSSTDRKETQYF
TRBV2	NA	TRBJ2-3	NA	TGTGCCAGCAGTGAAGGGGACAACACAGATACGCAGTATTTT	CASSEGDNTDTQYF
TRBV4-3	NA	TRBJ1-5	NA	TGCGCCAGCAGCCAAGTCTATACTGGGGGCGGGAATCAGCCCCAGCATTTT	CASSQVYTGGGNQPQHF
TRBV30	NA	TRBJ1-2	NA	TGTGCCTGGAGTGGGGACCTGAATTCGGTTTCTGGGGGGGGCTACACCTTC	CAWSGDLNSVSGGGYTF
TRBV18	NA	TRBJ1-1	NA	TGTGCCAGCCTCCCGCCCGTCGGCACTGAAGCTTTCTTT	CASLPPVGTEAFF
TRBV9	TRBD2	TRBJ2-5	NA	TGTGCCAGCAGCGGGACTAGCGGTGTCTTAGGGGAGACCCAGTACTTC	CASSGTSGVLGETQYF
TRBV10-3	NA	TRBJ2-7	NA	TGTGCCATCAGCCCAAGTAGCGGCTCCTACGAGCAGTACTTC	CAISPSSGSYEQYF
TRBV19	TRBD1	TRBJ1-5	NA	TGTGCCAGTAGTAGCGGGCCGACAGGGACTAGCAATCAGCCCCAGCATTTT	CASSSGPTGTSNQPQHF
TRBV7-3	TRBD2	TRBJ2-1	NA	TGTGCCAGCAGGGTAGGGACTAGCGAGTACAATGAGCAGTTCTTC	CASRVGTSEYNEQFF
TRBV27	NA	TRBJ1-4	NA	TGTGCCAGCAGCTCACGGCCAGTTCTAGATGATGAAAAACTGTTTTTT	CASSSRPVLDDEKLFF